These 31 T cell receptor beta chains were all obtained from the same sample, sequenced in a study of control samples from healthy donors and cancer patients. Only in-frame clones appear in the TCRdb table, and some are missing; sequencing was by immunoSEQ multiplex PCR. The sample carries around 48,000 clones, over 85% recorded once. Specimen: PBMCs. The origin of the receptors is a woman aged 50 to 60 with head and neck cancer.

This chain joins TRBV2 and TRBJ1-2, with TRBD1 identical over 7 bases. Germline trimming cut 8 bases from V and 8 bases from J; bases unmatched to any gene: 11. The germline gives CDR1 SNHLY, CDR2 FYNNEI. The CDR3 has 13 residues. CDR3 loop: CASPGGSEKGYTF. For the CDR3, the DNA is TGTGCCAGCCCAGGGGGAAGCGAGAAAGGCTACACCTTC.

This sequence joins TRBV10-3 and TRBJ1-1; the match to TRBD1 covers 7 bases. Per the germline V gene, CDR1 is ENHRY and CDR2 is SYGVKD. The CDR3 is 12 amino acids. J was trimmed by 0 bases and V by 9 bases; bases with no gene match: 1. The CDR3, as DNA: TGTGCCATGGGGACAGTGAACACTGAAGCTTTCTTT. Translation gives CAMGTVNTEAFF.

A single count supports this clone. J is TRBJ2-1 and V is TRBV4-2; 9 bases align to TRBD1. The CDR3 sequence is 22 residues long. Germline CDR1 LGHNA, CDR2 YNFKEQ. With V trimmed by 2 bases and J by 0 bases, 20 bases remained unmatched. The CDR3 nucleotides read TGTGCCAGCAGCCAAAAAGGCCCCCGGGACAGGGTGAGTTGGAACTCCTACAATGAGCAGTTCTTC. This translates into CASSQKGPRDRVSWNSYNEQFF.

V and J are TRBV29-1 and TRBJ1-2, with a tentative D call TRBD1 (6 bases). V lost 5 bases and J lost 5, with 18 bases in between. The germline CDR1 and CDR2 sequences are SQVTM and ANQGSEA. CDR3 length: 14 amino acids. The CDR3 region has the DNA TGCAGCGTTCGCCAGGGGATGGTTCGGTATGGCTACACCTTC. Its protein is CSVRQGMVRYGYTF.

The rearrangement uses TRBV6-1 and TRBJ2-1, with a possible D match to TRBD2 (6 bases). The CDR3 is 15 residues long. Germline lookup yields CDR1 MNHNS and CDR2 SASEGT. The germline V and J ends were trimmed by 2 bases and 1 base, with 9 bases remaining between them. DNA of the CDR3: TGTGCCAGCAGTGAAAGGGCGGGATCCTACAATGAGCAGTTCTTC. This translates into CASSERAGSYNEQFF.

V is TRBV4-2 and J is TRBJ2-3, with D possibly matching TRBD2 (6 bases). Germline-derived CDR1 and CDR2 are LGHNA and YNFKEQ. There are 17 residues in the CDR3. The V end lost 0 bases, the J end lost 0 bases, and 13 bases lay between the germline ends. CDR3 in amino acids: CASSQEGRRESTDTQYF. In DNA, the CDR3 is TGTGCCAGCAGCCAAGAGGGCCGGCGGGAAAGCACAGATACGCAGTATTTT.

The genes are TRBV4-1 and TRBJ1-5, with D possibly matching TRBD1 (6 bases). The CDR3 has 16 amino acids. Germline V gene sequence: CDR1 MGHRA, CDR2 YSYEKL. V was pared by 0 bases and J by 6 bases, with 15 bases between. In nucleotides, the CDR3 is TGCGCCAGCAGCCAAGAGATCACAGGGTCGGTTCAGCCCCAGCATTTT. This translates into CASSQEITGSVQPQHF.

CDR3 region: CASRPPLINSPLHF. Here the CDR3 DNA reads TGCGCCAGCAGGCCACCGCTAATTAATTCACCCCTCCACTTT. The chain employs TRBV4-1 and TRBJ1-6; D gene uncertain. The CDR3 is made up of 14 amino acids. Trimming pared 6 bases from V and 6 bases from J, leaving 12 bases between. CDR1 MGHRA and CDR2 YSYEKL come from the germline V gene.

Here the CDR3 reads CASSREGGLRETQYF. CDR3 in DNA: TGTGCCAGCAGCCGGGAGGGGGGCCTCCGGGAGACCCAGTACTTC. The chain recombines TRBV5-4 with TRBJ2-5; 8 nucleotides match TRBD2. Germline CDR1 reads SGHNT; CDR2 reads YYREEE (reference sequence). The CDR3 extends over 15 amino acids. J gave up 5 bases and V 4 bases, and 10 bases lay outside the gene matches.

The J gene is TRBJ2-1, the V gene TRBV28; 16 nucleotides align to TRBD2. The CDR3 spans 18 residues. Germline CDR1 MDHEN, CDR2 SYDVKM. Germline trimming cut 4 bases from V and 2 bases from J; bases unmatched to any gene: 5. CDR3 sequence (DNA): TGTGCCAGCAGTTCTCCGGGGACTAGCGGGAGGGCCTACAATGAGCAGTTCTTC. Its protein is CASSSPGTSGRAYNEQFF.

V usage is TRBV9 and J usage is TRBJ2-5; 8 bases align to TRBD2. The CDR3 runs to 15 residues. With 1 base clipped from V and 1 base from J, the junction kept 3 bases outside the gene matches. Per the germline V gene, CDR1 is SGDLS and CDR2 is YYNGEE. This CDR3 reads CASSVWSGGQETQYF. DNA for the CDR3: TGTGCCAGCAGCGTATGGAGCGGGGGCCAAGAGACCCAGTACTTC.

CDR3 coding DNA: TGTGCCAGCAGAGTTTTGGGGGTGGCGGGCTACAATGAGCAGTTCTTC. Its protein is CASRVLGVAGYNEQFF. V is TRBV7-2 and J is TRBJ2-1; possibly TRBD1 or TRBD2 for D (5 bases each). This CDR3 comprises 16 residues. Trimming took 6 bases from V and 3 from J, leaving 18 bases between them. CDR1 and CDR2 from the germline V gene are SGHTA and FQGNSA.

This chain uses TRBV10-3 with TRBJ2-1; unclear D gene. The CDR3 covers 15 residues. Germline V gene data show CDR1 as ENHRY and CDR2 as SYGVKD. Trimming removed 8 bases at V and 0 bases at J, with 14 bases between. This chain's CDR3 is CAIGSTPSSYNEQFF. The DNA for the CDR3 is TGTGCCATCGGGTCGACCCCGAGCTCCTACAATGAGCAGTTCTTC.

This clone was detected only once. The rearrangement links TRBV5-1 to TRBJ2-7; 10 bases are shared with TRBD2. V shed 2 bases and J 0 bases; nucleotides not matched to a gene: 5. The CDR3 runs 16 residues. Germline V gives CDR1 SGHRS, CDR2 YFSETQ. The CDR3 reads CASSFALAGSSYEQYF. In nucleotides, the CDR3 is TGCGCCAGCAGCTTCGCACTAGCGGGGAGCTCCTACGAGCAGTACTTC.

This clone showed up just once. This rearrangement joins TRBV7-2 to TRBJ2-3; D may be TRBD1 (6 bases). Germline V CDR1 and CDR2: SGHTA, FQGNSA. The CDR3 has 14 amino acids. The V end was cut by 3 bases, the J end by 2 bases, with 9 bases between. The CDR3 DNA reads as TGTGCCAGCAGCTTGGACAGATACACAGATACGCAGTATTTT. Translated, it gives CASSLDRYTDTQYF.

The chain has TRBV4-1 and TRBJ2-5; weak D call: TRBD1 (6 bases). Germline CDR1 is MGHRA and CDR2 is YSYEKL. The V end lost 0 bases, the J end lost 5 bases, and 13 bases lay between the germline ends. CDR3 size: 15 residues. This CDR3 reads CASSQDDPGVETQYF. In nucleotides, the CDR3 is TGCGCCAGCAGCCAAGATGACCCAGGGGTCGAGACCCAGTACTTC.

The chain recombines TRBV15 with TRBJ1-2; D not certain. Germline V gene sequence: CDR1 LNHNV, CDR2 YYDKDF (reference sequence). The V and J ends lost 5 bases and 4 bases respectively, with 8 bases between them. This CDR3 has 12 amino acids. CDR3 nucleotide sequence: TGTGCCACCAGCGACGGGAGCTATGGCTACACCTTC. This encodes CATSDGSYGYTF.

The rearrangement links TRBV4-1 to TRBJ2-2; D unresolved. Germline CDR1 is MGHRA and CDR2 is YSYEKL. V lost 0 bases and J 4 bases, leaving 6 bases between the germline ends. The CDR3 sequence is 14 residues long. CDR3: CASSQDRLTGELFF. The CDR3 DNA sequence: TGCGCCAGCAGCCAAGATAGGCTCACCGGGGAGCTGTTTTTT.

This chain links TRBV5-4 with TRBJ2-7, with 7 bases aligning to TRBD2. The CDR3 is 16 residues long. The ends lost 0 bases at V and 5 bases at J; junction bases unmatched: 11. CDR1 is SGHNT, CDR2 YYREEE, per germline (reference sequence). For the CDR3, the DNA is TGTGCCAGCAGCTTGGATTGGGGGGAGGGCCGCCACGAGCAGTACTTC. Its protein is CASSLDWGEGRHEQYF.

The CDR3 DNA reads TGCGCCAGCAGCCAAGACTACCACTCTGGGGATGAGCAGTTCTTC. Translated: CASSQDYHSGDEQFF. This chain uses TRBV4-3 with TRBJ2-1, with D hard to call. V gave up 0 bases and J gave up 8 bases, with 14 bases separating them. CDR3 length equals 15 residues. The germline V gene encodes CDR1 LGHNA and CDR2 YSLEER.

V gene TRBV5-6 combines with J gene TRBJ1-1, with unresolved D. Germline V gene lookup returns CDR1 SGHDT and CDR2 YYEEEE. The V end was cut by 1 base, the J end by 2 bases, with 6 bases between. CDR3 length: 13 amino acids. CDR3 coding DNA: TGTGCCAGCAGCTTGAACCTTAACACTGAAGCTTTCTTT. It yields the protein CASSLNLNTEAFF.

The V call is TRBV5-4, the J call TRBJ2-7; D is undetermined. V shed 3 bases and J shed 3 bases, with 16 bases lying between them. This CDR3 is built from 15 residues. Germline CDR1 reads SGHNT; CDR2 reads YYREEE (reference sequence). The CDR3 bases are TGTGCCAGCAGCTCGACTCGTAAGGAGAGCTACGAGCAGTACTTC. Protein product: CASSSTRKESYEQYF.

CDR3 nucleotide sequence: TGTGCCAGCAGCCCACTACCGGCAGGGGTTAATGAAAAACTGTTTTTT. This gives the protein CASSPLPAGVNEKLFF. This rearrangement joins TRBV7-2 to TRBJ1-4; weak D call: TRBD1 (6 bases). The ends were cut back, 5 bases at V and 4 bases at J, with 17 bases in the middle. Germline values: CDR1 SGHTA, CDR2 FQGNSA. The CDR3 has 16 residues.

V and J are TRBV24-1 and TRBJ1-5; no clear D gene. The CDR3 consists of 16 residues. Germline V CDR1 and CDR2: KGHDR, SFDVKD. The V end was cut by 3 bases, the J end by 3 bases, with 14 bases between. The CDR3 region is CATSDPAGGPNQPQHF. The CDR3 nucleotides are TGTGCCACCAGTGATCCCGCCGGTGGGCCCAATCAGCCCCAGCATTTT.

The CDR3 DNA reads as TGTGCCAGCAGCTCCCAGGGGGCAAGGTTTTACACTGAAGCTTTCTTT. It specifies CASSSQGARFYTEAFF. This rearrangement joins TRBV7-9 to TRBJ1-1, with TRBD1 matching over 8 bases. V dropped 4 bases and J dropped 3; count of bases not matched to a gene: 10. The V gene's germline CDR1 is SEHNR and CDR2 FQNEAQ (reference sequence). The CDR3 contains 16 residues.

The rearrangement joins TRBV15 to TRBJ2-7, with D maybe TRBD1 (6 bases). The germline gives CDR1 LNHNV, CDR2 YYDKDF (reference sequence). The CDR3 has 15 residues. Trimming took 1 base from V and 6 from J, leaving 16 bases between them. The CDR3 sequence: CATSRVSGARGEQYF. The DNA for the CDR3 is TGTGCCACCAGCAGAGTTTCAGGGGCTCGGGGCGAGCAGTACTTC.

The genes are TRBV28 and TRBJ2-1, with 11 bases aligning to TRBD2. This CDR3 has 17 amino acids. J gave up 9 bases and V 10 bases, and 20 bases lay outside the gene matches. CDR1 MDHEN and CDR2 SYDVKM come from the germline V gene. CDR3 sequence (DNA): TGTGCCATAAGTGGGCCCGTTTGGGCTAGCGGGGGGACTGAGCAGTTCTTC. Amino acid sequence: CAISGPVWASGGTEQFF.

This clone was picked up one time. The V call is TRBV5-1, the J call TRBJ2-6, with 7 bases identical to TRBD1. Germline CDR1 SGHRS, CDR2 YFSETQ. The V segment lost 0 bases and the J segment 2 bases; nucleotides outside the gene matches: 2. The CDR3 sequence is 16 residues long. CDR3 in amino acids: CASSLEGGPGANVLTF. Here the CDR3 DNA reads TGCGCCAGCAGCTTGGAAGGGGGCCCTGGGGCCAACGTCCTGACTTTC.

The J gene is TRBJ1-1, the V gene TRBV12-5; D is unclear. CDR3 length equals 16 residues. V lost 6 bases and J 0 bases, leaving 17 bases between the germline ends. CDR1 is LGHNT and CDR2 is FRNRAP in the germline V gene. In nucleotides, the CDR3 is TGTGCTAGTGGCCCGCGGGATGGATCTATGAACACTGAAGCTTTCTTT. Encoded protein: CASGPRDGSMNTEAFF.

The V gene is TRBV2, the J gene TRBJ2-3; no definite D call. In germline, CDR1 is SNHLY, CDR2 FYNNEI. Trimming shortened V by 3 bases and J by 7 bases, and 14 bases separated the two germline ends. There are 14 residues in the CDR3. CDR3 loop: CASSDASGLYTQYF. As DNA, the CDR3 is TGTGCCAGCAGTGACGCCTCTGGCCTATATACGCAGTATTTT.

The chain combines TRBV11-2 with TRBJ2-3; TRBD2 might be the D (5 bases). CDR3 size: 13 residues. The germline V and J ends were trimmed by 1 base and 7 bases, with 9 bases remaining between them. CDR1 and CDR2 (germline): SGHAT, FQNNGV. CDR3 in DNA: TGTGCCAGCAGCTTAGGGAGGTCGAATACGCAGTATTTT. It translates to CASSLGRSNTQYF.